The T cell receptor beta chain under discussion was sequenced for a study of control samples from healthy donors and cancer patients. The CDR3 runs to 16 residues. The germline V gene encodes CDR1 LGHDT and CDR2 YNNKEL (reference sequence). Trimming shortened V by 1 base and J by 3 bases, and 14 bases separated the two germline ends. Assay used: immunoSEQ multiplex PCR; TCRdb lists only in-frame clones, some missing. The repertoire holds 60,000 to 95,000 clones, with approximately 91% as singletons. The gene calls are TRBV3-1 (or the pseudogene TRBV3-2) and TRBJ2-3, with D possibly TRBD2 on 6 matching bases. The sequenced material came from PBMCs. This clonotype originated in a woman aged 50 to 60 with colorectal cancer. CDR3 nucleotide sequence: TGTGCCAGCAGCCAAGTTGGCGGGGCGAGGACAGATACGCAGTATTTT. This translates into CASSQVGGARTDTQYF.